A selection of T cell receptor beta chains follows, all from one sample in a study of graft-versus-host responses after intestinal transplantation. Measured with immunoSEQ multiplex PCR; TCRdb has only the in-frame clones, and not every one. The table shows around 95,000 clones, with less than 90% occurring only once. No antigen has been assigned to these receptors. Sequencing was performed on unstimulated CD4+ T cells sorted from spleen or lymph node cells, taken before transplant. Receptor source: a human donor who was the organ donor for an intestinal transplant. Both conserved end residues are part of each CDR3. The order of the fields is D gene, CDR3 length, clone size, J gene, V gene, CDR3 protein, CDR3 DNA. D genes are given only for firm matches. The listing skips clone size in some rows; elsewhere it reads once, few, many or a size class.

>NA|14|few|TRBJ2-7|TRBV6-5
CASSYSAGLGEQYF
TGTGCCAGCAGTTACTCGGCAGGTCTTGGCGAGCAGTACTTC
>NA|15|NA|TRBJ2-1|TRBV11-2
CASSLEGTSGNEQFF
TGTGCCAGCAGCTTAGAGGGGACCTCCGGCAATGAGCAGTTCTTC
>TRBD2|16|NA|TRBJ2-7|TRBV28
CASSLLSLREDYEQYF
TGTGCCAGCAGTTTATTGTCTCTACGGGAGGACTACGAGCAGTACTTC
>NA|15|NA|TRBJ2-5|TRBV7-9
CASSLADSNQETQYF
TGTGCCAGCAGCCTAGCCGACTCTAACCAAGAGACCCAGTACTTC
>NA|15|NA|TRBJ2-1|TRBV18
CASSPSRVSYNEQFF
TGTGCCAGCTCACCGAGTAGGGTCTCCTACAATGAGCAGTTCTTC
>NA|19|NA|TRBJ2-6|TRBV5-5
CASSLGPGRGWSGANVLTF
TGTGCCAGCAGCTTGGGGCCCGGCAGGGGCTGGTCTGGGGCCAACGTCCTGACTTTC
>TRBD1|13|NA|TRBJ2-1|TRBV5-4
CASSPDGQGEQFF
TGTGCCAGCAGCCCGGACGGACAGGGAGAGCAGTTCTTC
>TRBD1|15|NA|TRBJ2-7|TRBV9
CASSAWGTATYEQYF
TGTGCCAGCAGCGCCTGGGGGACAGCGACCTACGAGCAGTACTTC
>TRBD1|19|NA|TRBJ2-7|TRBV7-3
CASSQARGQVVSLPSEQYF
TGTGCCAGCAGCCAAGCGAGGGGACAGGTCGTTTCGCTGCCTTCCGAGCAGTACTTC
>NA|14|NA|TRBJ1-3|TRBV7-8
CASSSGTGGNTIYF
TGTGCCAGCAGCTCCGGGACGGGGGGAAACACCATATATTTT
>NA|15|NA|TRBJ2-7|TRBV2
CASTVLEASVYEQYF
TGTGCCAGCACGGTTTTGGAGGCCAGCGTTTACGAGCAGTACTTC
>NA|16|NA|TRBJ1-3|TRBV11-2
CASSPRTRGGENTIYF
TGTGCCAGCAGCCCCCGAACGCGCGGGGGAGAAAACACCATATATTTT
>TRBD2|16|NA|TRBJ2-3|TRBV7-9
CASSSTWRGGFDTQYF
TGTGCCAGCAGCTCCACTTGGCGGGGGGGCTTCGATACGCAGTATTTT
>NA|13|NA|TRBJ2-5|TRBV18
CASSPRGEETQYF
TGTGCCAGCTCACCTCGAGGGGAAGAGACCCAGTACTTC
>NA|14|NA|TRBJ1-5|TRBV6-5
CASRKTGNRQPQHF
TGTGCCAGCAGAAAAACAGGAAATCGTCAGCCCCAGCATTTT
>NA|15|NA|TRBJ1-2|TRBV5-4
CASSPRDGGFYGYTF
TGTGCCAGCAGCCCCCGGGACGGCGGCTTCTATGGCTACACCTTC
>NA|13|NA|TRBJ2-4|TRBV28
CASKRLAKNIQYF
TGTGCCAGCAAAAGACTAGCCAAAAACATTCAGTACTTC
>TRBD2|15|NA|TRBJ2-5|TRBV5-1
CASSLVVSGEETQYF
TGCGCCAGCAGCTTGGTTGTTAGCGGGGAAGAGACCCAGTACTTC
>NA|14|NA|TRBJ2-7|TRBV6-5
CASSYTGRSYEQYF
TGTGCCAGCAGTTACACTGGCAGGTCCTACGAGCAGTACTTC
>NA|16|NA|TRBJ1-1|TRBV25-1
CASSPPGSRGNTEAFF
TGTGCCAGCAGCCCTCCCGGCTCCAGGGGAAACACTGAAGCTTTCTTT
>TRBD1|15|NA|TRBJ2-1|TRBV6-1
CASSKTGFSYNEQFF
TGTGCCAGCAGTAAGACAGGGTTCTCCTACAATGAGCAGTTCTTC
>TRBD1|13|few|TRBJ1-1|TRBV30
CAWREGAHTEAFF
TGTGCCTGGAGGGAGGGGGCGCACACTGAAGCTTTCTTT
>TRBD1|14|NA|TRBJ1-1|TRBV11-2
CASSAGTVNTEAFF
TGTGCCAGCAGCGCCGGGACAGTGAACACTGAAGCTTTCTTT
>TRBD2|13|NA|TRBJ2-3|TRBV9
CASGGGSTDTQYF
TGTGCCAGCGGGGGGGGGAGCACAGATACGCAGTATTTT
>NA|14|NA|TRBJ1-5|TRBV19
CASSIGSGNQPQHF
TGTGCCAGTAGTATTGGGTCAGGAAATCAGCCCCAGCATTTT
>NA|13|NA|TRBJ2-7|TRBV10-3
CAISKQVNYEQYF
TGTGCCATCAGCAAACAGGTAAACTACGAGCAGTACTTC
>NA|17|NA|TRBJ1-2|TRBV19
CASLRRDSGGANYGYTF
TGTGCCAGTCTACGCCGGGACTCCGGAGGGGCTAACTATGGCTACACCTTC
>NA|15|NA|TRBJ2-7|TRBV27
CASSLYSFEGYEQYF
TGTGCCAGCAGTTTATATAGTTTCGAGGGCTACGAGCAGTACTTC
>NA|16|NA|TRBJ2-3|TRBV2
CASSERGIPRTDTQYF
TGTGCCAGCAGTGAAAGGGGGATCCCCCGCACAGATACGCAGTATTTT
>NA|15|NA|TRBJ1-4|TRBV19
CASSPGDTYGEKLFF
TGTGCCAGTAGTCCTGGGGACACCTACGGGGAAAAACTGTTTTTT
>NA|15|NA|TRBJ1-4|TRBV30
CAWSVQSTAAEKLFF
TGTGCCTGGAGTGTACAATCGACGGCGGCAGAAAAACTGTTTTTT
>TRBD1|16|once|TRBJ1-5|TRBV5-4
CASSYTGQGYNQPQHF
TGTGCCAGCAGCTATACGGGACAGGGATACAATCAGCCCCAGCATTTT
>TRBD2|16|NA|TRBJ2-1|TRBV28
CASYSLNAGDFGEQFF
TGTGCCAGCTACAGTTTGAATGCGGGGGACTTCGGTGAGCAGTTCTTC
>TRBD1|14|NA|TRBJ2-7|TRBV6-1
CASRQGARAYEQYF
TGTGCCAGCAGACAGGGGGCTCGCGCCTACGAGCAGTACTTC
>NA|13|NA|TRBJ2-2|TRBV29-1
CSVARANTGELFF
TGCAGCGTTGCGCGCGCGAACACCGGGGAGCTGTTTTTT
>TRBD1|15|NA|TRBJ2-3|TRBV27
CASSRPGQGTDTQYF
TGTGCCAGCAGTCGACCGGGACAGGGGACAGATACGCAGTATTTT
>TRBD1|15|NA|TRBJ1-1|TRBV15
CATSRGQGSGTEAFF
TGTGCCACCAGCAGGGGACAGGGTTCGGGCACTGAAGCTTTCTTT
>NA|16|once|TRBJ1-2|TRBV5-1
CASSAGSSGGGYGYTF
TGCGCCAGCAGCGCTGGGAGCTCGGGGGGCGGCTATGGCTACACCTTC
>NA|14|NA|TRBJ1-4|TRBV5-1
CASSKHESREKLFF
TGCGCCAGCAGCAAACACGAGTCGAGGGAAAAACTGTTTTTT